The sequence of this T cell receptor (beta chain) was determined in a study of Ad26.COV2.S vaccination and SARS-CoV-2 variants (dated by TCRdb to about 2021). In the study overall: Donors in the vaccine arm were drawn from COV1001, a multicentre, randomized, double-blind, placebo-controlled phase I-IIa trial testing Ad26.COV2.S in healthy adults. Blinding of investigators to trial group allocation was maintained during experiments and outcome assessment. Ad26.COV2.S was administered intramuscularly at 5 x 10^10 or 1 x 10^11 viral particles, either as a single shot or as two shots given 56 days apart. The specificity and breadth of SARS-CoV-2-reactive T cell receptors after Ad26.COV2.S vaccination were assessed by TCRbeta repertoire sequencing. The TCR-sequenced set comprised about 32 samples: some 19 Ad26.COV2.S vaccine recipients, 5 placebo recipients and 8 SARS-CoV-2 convalescent individuals. Trial participants were randomized into five groups of five, in which low-dose or high-dose Ad26.COV2.S was given once or twice, or placebo was given on both occasions.

As for this clone: Which antigen it targets is not known. Base qualities are missing; no much larger clone stands one base away.

Overall results and qualifications from the work: After vaccination, substantial breadth of spike-specific CD8+ and CD4+ T cell responses was reported. Higher spike-specific TCR breadth was observed in Ad26.COV2.S recipients than in placebo recipients (P = 0.0014). The authors noted that total T cell responses may have been underestimated by the TCR breadth and depth analyses. The study was not powered for comparison of responses between vaccine doses or regimens. Comparable non-spike TCR breadth was observed between vaccine and placebo recipients, consistent with only spike being contained in the vaccine.

Explained via the paper, the treatment or condition label denotes: 19 received Ad26.COV2.S at low or high dose, single or two shots; about 5 received placebo; per-sample allocation not given. For vaccine and placebo recipients, the sequenced repertoires came from samples collected on day 63 after the first injection. Cohort 1b enrolled about two dozen adults aged 18-55 years at a single site in Boston, USA, between 29 July and 7 August 2020. As a vaccine, Ad26.COV2.S was a replication-incompetent adenovirus type 26 vector that expressed a prefusion-stabilized SARS-CoV-2 spike protein derived from the original Wuhan strain. TCRbeta CDR3 regions were sequenced with the immunoSEQ Assay. After extraction, genomic DNA underwent amplification by bias-controlled multiplex PCR, followed by high-throughput sequencing. As for the original processing: To quantify the absolute abundance of each unique TCRbeta CDR3 region, sequences were collapsed and filtered. T cell fraction was estimated by normalizing TCRbeta template counts to usable DNA, with usable DNA measured through amplification of reference genes found in all nucleated cells. Repertoire TCRs were annotated as SARS-CoV-2-specific by exact matching of V gene, CDR3 amino acid sequence and J gene to a known reactive TCR set. The reference SARS-CoV-2 TCR set was obtained from MIRA and was filtered for enrichment in COVID-19-positive ImmuneCODE repertoires, whereby public or cross-reactive TCRs were removed. Drawing on the MIRA antigens, annotated TCRs were analysed further at the level of specific ORF or position within ORF. Breadth was defined as the number of annotated unique rearrangements divided by the total number of unique productive rearrangements, and depth was defined as the summed frequency of the annotated unique rearrangements. TCR breadth was compared between groups using two-sided Wilcoxon rank-sum tests. Here the immuneACCESS table is served through TCRdb, limited to in-frame sequences with V and J called. Missing clones are a known gap in these copies; in checked studies unresolved V genes cover under half, and the rest lacks a known reason. V, J and clone size derive from that table, while D and trimming were established from the DNA sequence. The sample table contains some 300,000 clones; only one count was recorded for more than 70% of them. The ten most abundant clones make up approximately 2% of the sample.

Inclusive of the bounding cysteine and phenylalanine, the CDR3 is 18 residues long. CDR3 DNA only is kept here, 54 bases in frame from base 1. Trimming takes 0 bases from V and 5 bases from J, and the germline ends sit 17 bases apart. CDR1 ENHRY and CDR2 SYGVKD are derived from the germline V gene. The chain is encoded by TRBV10-3 joined to TRBJ1-6; 5 matching bases give a weak D call of TRBD1. The sequence derives from a person between 18 and 65 years old who received the Ad26.COV2.S COVID-19 vaccine or a placebo. Source: peripheral blood, taken in a trial of Ad26.COV2.S vaccine versus placebo. The CDR3 reads CAISESRANRPDNSPLHF. The DNA reads TGTGCCATCAGTGAGTCGAGGGCCAACAGGCCCGATAATTCACCCCTCCACTTT.